The sequence of this T cell receptor (beta chain) was determined in a study of shared clonotypes between healthy human individuals. Only in-frame clones appear in the TCRdb table, and some are missing; sequencing was by immunoSEQ multiplex PCR. The sample lists around 1.1 million clones, about 84% seen once, with roughly 0.65% in the top ten. Per germline, CDR1 SGHTA and CDR2 FQGNSA. V dropped 4 bases and J dropped 9 bases, with 13 bases sitting between them. The CDR3 extends over 14 amino acids. Sequenced material: memory CD4+ T cells from PBMCs. The subset denotes: CD45RA-negative fraction. The TCR originated in a man aged 18 to 29 in good health. Some clones in this sample may be carry-over from other donors' samples. The rearrangement links TRBV7-2 to TRBJ1-6; possibly TRBD1 for D (6 bases). The CDR3 loop is CASSSGQPGSPLHF. The CDR3 bases are TGTGCCAGCAGCTCAGGACAGCCAGGTTCACCCCTCCACTTT.